These 21 T cell receptor beta chains originate from one sample sequenced in a study of T cells in Graves' hyperthyroidism and ophthalmopathy. RNA transcripts were the template for amplifying TCR beta CDR3 regions. Initially, a first-round RT-PCR of the TCR CDR3 employed the HTBI primer set. TCRdb ran MiXCR on the multiplex PCR reads and lists one entry per CDR3 protein. Among a few hundred thousand distinct CDR3 sequences listed, around 15% were seen once. Sequenced: blood. Receptors were obtained from a woman aged 18-35 years with Graves' hyperthyroidism.

This clonotype occurred many times. V usage is TRBV6-5 and J usage is TRBJ2-5; unclear D gene. Germline V lookup: CDR1 MNHEY, CDR2 SVGAGI. There are 15 residues in the CDR3. Trimming shortened V by 0 bases and J by 5 bases, and 13 bases separated the two germline ends. DNA of the CDR3: TGTGCCAGCAGTTACTCTACAGTTCTAGGGGAGACCCAGTACTTC. This encodes CASSYSTVLGETQYF.

The gene calls are TRBV5-1 and TRBJ2-3; TRBD2 aligns across 13 bases. The germline gives CDR1 SGHRS, CDR2 YFSETQ. There are 16 residues in the CDR3. V gave up 5 bases and J gave up 2 bases; unmatched junction bases: 5. In DNA form, the CDR3 reads TGCGCCAGCAGTCCCGGGACTAGCGGGACCACAGATACGCAGTATTTT. Translating gives CASSPGTSGTTDTQYF.

This clonotype showed up many times. This rearrangement joins TRBV20-1 to TRBJ1-1; no definite D call. Between the trimmed V and J ends, which lost 6 bases and 0 bases, there was a span of 14 bases. CDR3 length equals 14 residues. Germline CDR1 and CDR2: DFQATT and SNEGSKA (reference sequence). The chain's CDR3 is CSALAIPVNTEAFF. The DNA of the CDR3 is TGCAGTGCCCTGGCTATTCCAGTGAACACTGAAGCTTTCTTT.

This clonotype was detected ten times or more. V and J are TRBV18 and TRBJ1-5, with D uncertain. The CDR3 runs 16 residues. Trimming removed 0 bases from V and 4 bases from J, with 13 bases in between. Germline CDR1 reads KGHSH; CDR2 reads LQKENI. CDR3 in DNA: TGTGCCAGCTCACCACCCGGGCCACGAAATAATCAGCCCCAGCATTTT. Its translation is CASSPPGPRNNQPQHF.

This clonotype showed up many times. The chain uses TRBV28 and TRBJ2-6; D possibly matches TRBD1 or TRBD2 (5 bases each). CDR1 is MDHEN, CDR2 SYDVKM, per germline. CDR3 length: 15 residues. Trimming left V 6 bases short and J 2 bases short, with 11 bases between. CDR3: CASRIRGAGANVLTF. DNA for the CDR3: TGTGCCAGCAGAATTCGGGGCGCTGGGGCCAACGTCCTGACTTTC.

This clonotype has ten or more counts. The chain recombines TRBV25-1 with TRBJ2-7; 7 bases are shared with TRBD2. V was pared by 4 bases and J by 3 bases, with 9 bases of the junction left unmatched. This CDR3 comprises 15 residues. Germline V CDR1 and CDR2: MGHDK, SYGVNS. The CDR3 DNA reads TGTGCCAGCAGTGGGTCGGGGGGTAATAGCTACGAGCAGTACTTC. It codes for CASSGSGGNSYEQYF.

This clonotype was picked up a small number of times. V usage is TRBV12-3 or TRBV12-4 and J usage is TRBJ2-3; a weak D match, TRBD1 (5 bases). The CDR3 runs to 15 residues. V lost 6 bases to trimming and J lost 2 bases, with 15 bases between them. The chain's CDR3 is CASSPDSQLTDTQYF. CDR3 bases: TGTGCCAGCAGCCCAGACAGCCAACTCACAGATACGCAGTATTTT.

At least ten counts were recorded for this clonotype. The chain carries TRBV11-1 and TRBJ1-1; D uncertain. The length of the CDR3 is 15 residues. CDR1 is SGHAT and CDR2 is FQDESV in the germline V gene (reference sequence). The V and J ends lost 5 bases and 0 bases respectively, with 13 bases between them. The CDR3 nucleotides read TGTGCCAGCAGCCCGAAGAGGTTCATGAACACTGAAGCTTTCTTT. Its protein product is CASSPKRFMNTEAFF.

There are many counts of this clonotype. V gene TRBV28 combines with J gene TRBJ2-7; TRBD2 matches 9 bases. The CDR3 spans 15 residues. V lost 3 bases, J lost 4 bases, and 7 bases stayed unmatched. Germline V gene data show CDR1 as MDHEN and CDR2 as SYDVKM. CDR3 nucleotides: TGTGCCAGCAGTTTTTGGCTAGCGGGATTGTACGAGCAGTACTTC. Protein: CASSFWLAGLYEQYF.

This clonotype was seen ten or more times. The chain has TRBV7-8 and TRBJ2-7; D gene ambiguous. V shed 0 bases and J shed 5 bases, with 5 bases lying between them. This CDR3 is 12 amino acids long. The germline V gene has CDR1 SGHVS and CDR2 FQNEAQ. CDR3 DNA sequence: TGTGCCAGCAGCTTAGCGATCGACGAGCAGTACTTC. This translates into CASSLAIDEQYF.

The chain couples TRBV5-1 to TRBJ1-2; D not certain. V lost 0 bases and J 1 base, leaving 10 bases between the germline ends. The CDR3 sequence is 15 residues long. Germline V gene sequence: CDR1 SGHRS, CDR2 YFSETQ. The CDR3 sequence: CASSLGPPNNYGYTF. In nucleotides, the CDR3 is TGCGCCAGCAGCTTGGGACCACCGAATAACTATGGCTACACCTTC.

This clonotype was recorded at least ten times. The chain couples TRBV3-1 to TRBJ2-5; 12 bases are a match to TRBD2. Germline V gives CDR1 LGHDT, CDR2 YNNKEL (reference sequence). The CDR3 sequence is 19 residues long. The V and J ends lost 7 bases and 2 bases, in that order; junction bases with no gene match: 17. CDR3 sequence: CASTSDGLAGKRVQETQYF. The CDR3 region has the DNA TGTGCCAGCACCTCAGATGGACTAGCGGGGAAACGGGTTCAAGAGACCCAGTACTTC.

The chain employs TRBV15 and TRBJ2-7; 7 positions agree with TRBD1. The CDR3 consists of 13 residues. V was clipped by 5 bases and J by 5 bases; unmatched bases: 6. Germline V gives CDR1 LNHNV, CDR2 YYDKDF (reference sequence). CDR3 in amino acids: CATSQRDSHEQYF. The CDR3 DNA follows: TGTGCCACCAGCCAACGGGACAGCCACGAGCAGTACTTC.

This clonotype was counted between two and nine times. This chain uses TRBV27 with TRBJ1-2; D gene uncertain. The CDR3 extends over 13 amino acids. Germline assignment: CDR1 MNHEY and CDR2 SMNVEV (reference sequence). V was pared by 6 bases and J by 0 bases, with 8 bases between. CDR3 sequence: CASSPKPNYGYTF. CDR3 nucleotide sequence: TGTGCCAGCAGCCCTAAGCCTAACTATGGCTACACCTTC.

The V and J genes are TRBV25-1 and TRBJ1-3; D gene unclear. Germline V gives CDR1 MGHDK, CDR2 SYGVNS. The CDR3 loop spans 12 amino acids. Trimming cost V 7 bases and J 3 bases, with 7 bases left between them. The CDR3 sequence: CASIGFGNTIYF. The DNA of the CDR3 is TGTGCCAGCATAGGGTTTGGAAACACCATATATTTT.

This clonotype came up a few times. The CDR3 region is CASSLEEPTGYTF. CDR3 DNA sequence: TGCGCCAGCAGCTTGGAGGAACCCACTGGCTACACCTTC. V is TRBV5-1 and J is TRBJ1-2; no definite D call. Germline V gene lookup returns CDR1 SGHRS and CDR2 YFSETQ. The CDR3 loop spans 13 amino acids. Trimming took 0 bases from V and 7 from J, leaving 10 bases between them.

CDR3 bases: TGTGCCAGCAGTTTATTGTTGGGTAGCAATCAGCCCCAGCATTTT. It specifies CASSLLLGSNQPQHF. The chain joins TRBV28 to TRBJ1-5; no definite D call. Trimming removed 1 base at V and 0 bases at J, with 7 bases between. The CDR3 has 15 amino acids. CDR1 MDHEN and CDR2 SYDVKM come from the germline V gene. Complete variable domain (other parts from reference TRBV28 and TRBJ1-5): DVKVTQSSRYLVKRTGEKVFLECVQDMDHENMFWYRQDPGLGLRLIYFSYDVKMKEKGDIPEGYSVSREKKERFSLILESASTNQTSMYLCASSLLLGSNQPQHFGDGTRLSIL.

In the case of this clonotype: Possible read error: a much larger clone is one base away. The chain has TRBV20-1 and TRBJ2-5, with 7 bases fitting TRBD2. Germline lookup yields CDR1 DFQATT and CDR2 SNEGSKA (reference sequence). Germline trimming cut 3 bases from V and 7 bases from J; bases unmatched to any gene: 17. There are 16 residues in the CDR3. The CDR3 here is CSASQASGEDLGTQYF. The CDR3 region has the DNA TGCAGTGCTAGCCAAGCTAGCGGCGAAGATTTAGGGACCCAGTACTTC.

This clonotype occurred many times. The chain recombines TRBV5-5 with TRBJ2-5; TRBD1 matches at 7 bases. The V and J ends lost 4 bases and 5 bases, in that order; junction bases with no gene match: 8. Germline assignment: CDR1 SGHKS and CDR2 YYEKEE (reference sequence). The CDR3 covers 14 residues. The DNA for the CDR3 is TGTGCCAGCAGCCGGACGACAGGGTCGGAGACCCAGTACTTC. As protein: CASSRTTGSETQYF. The full variable domain, completed using reference TRBV5-5 and TRBJ2-5, is DAGVTQSPTHLIKTRGQQVTLRCSPISGHKSVSWYQQVLGQGPQFIFQYYEKEERGRGNFPDRFSARQFPNYSSELNVNALLLGDSALYLCASSRTTGSETQYFGPGTRLLVL.

With regard to this clonotype: Being one base from a much bigger clone, this may be a read error. The rearrangement uses TRBV6-2 or TRBV6-3 and TRBJ2-1; 7 bases agree with TRBD1. The CDR3 is 13 residues long. V was clipped by 3 bases and J by 12 bases; unmatched bases: 8. Germline V gene data show CDR1 as MNHEY and CDR2 as SVGEGT. The CDR3 nucleotides are TGTGCCAGCAGTTATCGCGACAGGGATGGGCAGTTCTTC. It is translated as CASSYRDRDGQFF.

There are many counts of this clonotype. This chain joins TRBV10-3 and TRBJ1-4; D not certain. Trimming pared 2 bases from V and 0 bases from J, leaving 7 bases between. Germline assignment: CDR1 ENHRY and CDR2 SYGVKD. This CDR3 has 15 residues. CDR3 bases: TGTGCCATCAGTGAGAGAGGGACAACTAATGAAAAACTGTTTTTT. Its translation: CAISERGTTNEKLFF.